These T cell receptor beta chains were read from a single sample in a study of blood T cell repertoires in COVID-19. The assay was immunoSEQ multiplex PCR, and TCRdb's table has in-frame clones only and misses some. Of tens of thousands of clones listed, 82% are singletons. Input material: peripheral blood. The receptor source for this set is a human donor in a cohort sampled during active COVID-19. The CDR3 runs from the conserved cysteine through the conserved F or W. Fields, in order: CDR3 protein, CDR3 DNA, clone size, J gene, D gene, V gene. The D gene is left open where the match is weak. For some rows the clone size is stated as once, few or many, or as a class when expanded; others skip it.

CASSVEETQYF TGTGCCAGCAGTGTGGAGGAGACCCAGTACTTC NA TRBJ2-5 NA TRBV2
CASSASGRASWELFF TGTGCCAGCAGCGCTAGCGGGAGGGCCTCCTGGGAGCTGTTTTTT NA TRBJ2-2 TRBD2 TRBV9
CAIRGTEGQETQYF TGTGCCATCAGGGGGACAGAGGGCCAAGAGACCCAGTACTTC once TRBJ2-5 TRBD1 TRBV10-3
CASSQDRQGQTQYF TGTGCCAGCAGCCAAGATCGTCAGGGTCAGACCCAGTACTTC NA TRBJ2-5 NA TRBV3-1/TRBV3-2
CASSLETDREQYF TGTGCCAGCAGCTTAGAGACAGACCGGGAGCAGTACTTC NA TRBJ2-7 NA TRBV7-2
CASSWGHLNTEAFF TGCGCCAGCAGCTGGGGACACTTGAACACTGAAGCTTTCTTT NA TRBJ1-1 NA TRBV5-1
CSVVFPSAYEQYF TGCAGCGTTGTTTTCCCTAGCGCCTACGAGCAGTACTTC NA TRBJ2-7 NA TRBV29-1
CASSPGTGRDTQYF TGCGCCAGCAGCCCAGGGACAGGCAGGGATACGCAGTATTTT once TRBJ2-3 TRBD1 TRBV5-1
CATGTRGWYEQYF TGTGCCACCGGGACTAGGGGCTGGTACGAGCAGTACTTC NA TRBJ2-7 TRBD2 TRBV28
CASQGDVLGSGYTF TGTGCCAGCCAGGGTGACGTGTTGGGTAGTGGCTACACCTTC NA TRBJ1-2 NA TRBV3-1/TRBV3-2
CASSLGSGTASYEQYF TGTGCCAGCAGCTTAGGTTCTGGGACAGCCTCCTACGAGCAGTACTTC NA TRBJ2-7 TRBD1 TRBV7-2
CASSSTGMNTEAFF TGTGCCAGCAGTTCAACAGGGATGAACACTGAAGCTTTCTTT NA TRBJ1-1 NA TRBV11-2
CASSLGAGTEAFF TGCGCCAGCAGCTTGGGGGCGGGAACTGAAGCTTTCTTT NA TRBJ1-1 NA TRBV5-1
CASSQADRATGELFF TGTGCCAGCAGCCAAGCGGACAGGGCCACCGGGGAGCTGTTTTTT NA TRBJ2-2 TRBD1 TRBV3-1/TRBV3-2
CASSLGSGGIYEQYF TGTGCCAGCAGCTTGGGGTCAGGGGGCATCTACGAGCAGTACTTC NA TRBJ2-7 TRBD1 TRBV5-6
CASSSDSFQPQHF TGTGCCAGCAGCTCCGACAGTTTTCAGCCCCAGCATTTT NA TRBJ1-5 NA TRBV7-2
CASSSRPQGSYEQYF TGTGCCAGCAGTTCCCGACCACAGGGTTCCTACGAGCAGTACTTC NA TRBJ2-7 NA TRBV27
CASSPFRTDTQYF TGTGCCAGCAGCCCGTTTCGCACAGATACGCAGTATTTT NA TRBJ2-3 NA TRBV27
CASTQGQQTNYGYTF TGTGCCAGCACCCAAGGACAGCAAACTAACTATGGCTACACCTTC once TRBJ1-2 NA TRBV6-5
CASSLAGGFHEQYF TGCGCCAGCAGCCTGGCGGGAGGATTTCACGAGCAGTACTTC NA TRBJ2-7 TRBD2 TRBV5-1
CSVEEPRDRGIGYTF TGCAGCGTTGAAGAACCCCGGGACAGGGGAATTGGCTACACCTTC few TRBJ1-2 TRBD1 TRBV29-1
CASSPGLAGGNEQFF TGTGCCAGCTCACCGGGACTAGCGGGGGGCAATGAGCAGTTCTTC NA TRBJ2-1 TRBD2 TRBV18
CASSSRPGQPPYEQYF TGTGCCAGCAGCTCCCGACCGGGACAGCCCCCCTACGAGCAGTACTTC NA TRBJ2-7 TRBD1 TRBV11-2
CASSHRTGYGAETQYF TGTGCCAGCAGCCACCGGACAGGGTACGGGGCGGAGACCCAGTACTTC NA TRBJ2-5 TRBD1 TRBV3-1/TRBV3-2
CASSPTGGPGNEQFF TGTGCCAGCAGCCCCACGGGGGGGCCGGGCAATGAGCAGTTCTTC NA TRBJ2-1 TRBD2 TRBV7-3
CASSSRAGIGTDTQYF TGTGCCAGTAGTTCCCGAGCGGGGATTGGCACAGATACGCAGTATTTT NA TRBJ2-3 TRBD2 TRBV19
CASSQAVNEQFF TGTGCCAGCAGCCAGGCAGTGAATGAGCAGTTCTTC NA TRBJ2-1 NA TRBV7-9
CASHAPTGTQYF TGTGCCAGCCATGCCCCGACGGGGACCCAGTACTTC NA TRBJ2-5 NA TRBV3-1/TRBV3-2
CASSDLTSGSSGTQYF TGTGCCAGCAGTGATCTGACTAGCGGGAGTAGCGGTACGCAGTATTTT NA TRBJ2-3 TRBD2 TRBV6-1
CASSEAQLTEAFF TGTGCCAGCAGTGAAGCGCAACTCACTGAAGCTTTCTTT NA TRBJ1-1 NA TRBV6-1
CASSQEIPGSNYGYTF TGTGCCAGCAGCCAAGAGATCCCAGGGTCTAACTATGGCTACACCTTC NA TRBJ1-2 NA TRBV3-1/TRBV3-2
CASSYPGLAYEQYF TGTGCCAGCAGTTACCCCGGACTCGCCTACGAGCAGTACTTC NA TRBJ2-7 NA TRBV6-6
CAITERSLDSGNTIYF TGTGCCATCACCGAGAGGAGCCTAGATTCTGGAAACACCATATATTTT NA TRBJ1-3 NA TRBV10-3
CASSLGLNIGKLFF TGTGCCAGCAGTCTGGGCCTCAACATCGGAAAACTGTTTTTT once TRBJ1-4 NA TRBV6-2/TRBV6-3
CASSYGRRGVVEAFF TGTGCCAGCAGCTACGGAAGGCGGGGGGTCGTTGAAGCTTTCTTT few TRBJ1-1 NA TRBV7-2
CASSPGLGEYTQYF TGTGCCAGTTCACCGGGACTAGGAGAATATACGCAGTATTTT NA TRBJ2-3 TRBD2 TRBV19
CASSLAVFDGYTF TGTGCCAGCAGCTTAGCTGTATTTGATGGCTACACCTTC NA TRBJ1-2 NA TRBV7-2
CASSLVGQGTGELFF TGTGCCAGCAGCTTAGTAGGACAGGGGACCGGGGAGCTGTTTTTT NA TRBJ2-2 TRBD1 TRBV7-8
CASSLAGFSDTQYF TGTGCCAGCAGCTTGGCGGGTTTCTCAGATACGCAGTATTTT NA TRBJ2-3 NA TRBV7-3
CASSGGQGGTDTQYF TGTGCCAGCAGCGGCGGACAGGGGGGCACAGATACGCAGTATTTT once TRBJ2-3 TRBD1 TRBV5-8
CASSFAGGRNTQYF TGTGCCAGTAGTTTTGCGGGGGGCCGAAATACGCAGTATTTT NA TRBJ2-3 TRBD2 TRBV19
CASSQVSTGELFF TGTGCCAGCAGCCAAGTCTCCACCGGGGAGCTGTTTTTT NA TRBJ2-2 NA TRBV3-1/TRBV3-2
CASSQAGAGGRFSEQYF TGTGCCAGCAGCCAGGCGGGCGCGGGGGGCCGTTTTTCGGAGCAGTACTTC NA TRBJ2-7 TRBD2 TRBV7-9
CASSSQGMGEAFF TGTGCCAGCAGTTCTCAGGGTATGGGTGAAGCTTTCTTT NA TRBJ1-1 NA TRBV12-3/TRBV12-4
CASSPSGGGSANVLTF TGTGCCAGCAGCCCGAGCGGGGGAGGAAGTGCCAACGTCCTGACTTTC NA TRBJ2-6 TRBD2 TRBV14
CASSQATGENTEAFF TGTGCCAGCAGCCAGGCTACAGGGGAGAACACTGAAGCTTTCTTT once TRBJ1-1 NA TRBV21-1
CASSSSSYEQYF TGTGCCAGCAGTTCGAGCTCCTACGAGCAGTACTTC once TRBJ2-7 NA TRBV28
CATSRGEGTEAFF TGTGCCACCTCACGAGGGGAGGGGACTGAAGCTTTCTTT NA TRBJ1-1 NA TRBV15
CASVRTEAFF TGTGCCAGCGTCCGGACTGAAGCTTTCTTT NA TRBJ1-1 NA TRBV2